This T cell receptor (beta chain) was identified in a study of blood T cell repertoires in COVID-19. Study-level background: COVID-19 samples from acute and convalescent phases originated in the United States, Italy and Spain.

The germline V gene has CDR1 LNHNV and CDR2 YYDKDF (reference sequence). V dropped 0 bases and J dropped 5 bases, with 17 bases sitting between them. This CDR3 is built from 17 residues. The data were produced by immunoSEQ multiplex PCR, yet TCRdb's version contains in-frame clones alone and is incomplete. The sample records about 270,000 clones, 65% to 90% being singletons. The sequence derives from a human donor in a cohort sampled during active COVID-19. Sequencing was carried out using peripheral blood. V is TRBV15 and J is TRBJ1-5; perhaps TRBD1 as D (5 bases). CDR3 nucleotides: TGTGCCACCAGCAGAGATGGGGGGAGGCTGAAAGATCAGCCCCAGCATTTT. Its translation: CATSRDGGRLKDQPQHF. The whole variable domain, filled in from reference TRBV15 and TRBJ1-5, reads DAMVIQNPRYQVTQFGKPVTLSCSQTLNHNVMYWYQQKSSQAPKLLFHYYDKDFNNEADTPDNFQSRRPNTSFCFLDIRSPGLGDTAMYLCATSRDGGRLKDQPQHFGDGTRLSIL.